This T cell receptor beta chain was observed in a study of blood T cell repertoires in COVID-19. Overall study: Sites across the United States, Italy and Spain contributed samples from acute and convalescent COVID-19.

CDR3 length equals 16 residues. The germline V gene encodes CDR1 MGHRA and CDR2 YSYEKL. Trimming stripped 2 bases from V and 4 bases from J, with 17 bases between. The method was immunoSEQ multiplex PCR; TCRdb's version includes in-frame clones alone and lacks a portion of them. The table lists some 73,000 clones, about 86% of them singletons, with about 5.7% in the top ten. Seattle-derived patients entered the study during active infection and were followed longitudinally. The clonotype originates from a man older than 75 with COVID-19, enrolled during active disease. Material for sequencing was peripheral blood. The rearrangement uses TRBV4-1 and TRBJ2-5, with D perhaps matching TRBD1 (7 bases). The CDR3 DNA reads as TGCGCCAGCAGCCAAAACTACAGGGGCGGGATAGAGACCCAGTACTTC. Protein: CASSQNYRGGIETQYF.